The next 17 T cell receptor beta chains were all read from a single sample in a study of cytomegalovirus exposure and HLA in healthy donors (dated by TCRdb to about 2017). Library preparation was by the immunoSEQ multiplex PCR assay. The multiplex PCR relied on a mix of 60 forward primers for TCR Vbeta segments and 13 reverse primers for TCR Jbeta segments. Held by TCRdb, this immuneACCESS table contains in-frame sequences only and omits some clones. Under half of the omission traces to an unresolved V gene where checked; the cause of the rest is unknown. The table for this sample shows some 84,000 clones. Of the sample, 0.58% falls within the top ten clones. The sample taken for sequencing was PBMCs. Every receptor here comes from a man aged 45-60 years in good health and CMV-seronegative.

V usage is TRBV10-3 and J usage is TRBJ1-6; no clear D gene. The germline V gene encodes CDR1 ENHRY and CDR2 SYGVKD. V was clipped by 0 bases and J by 6 bases, with 15 bases between them. The CDR3 sequence is 17 residues long. The CDR3: CAISESSGLASNSPLHF. The CDR3 coding sequence is TGTGCCATCAGTGAGTCTAGCGGGCTAGCGAGTAATTCACCCCTCCACTTT.

This chain connects TRBV28 to TRBJ1-1; a possible D gene is TRBD1 (6 bases). The CDR3 consists of 14 residues. Trimming removed 7 bases at V and 2 bases at J, with 14 bases between. Per the germline V gene, CDR1 is MDHEN and CDR2 is SYDVKM. The CDR3 region has the DNA TGTGCCAGCACACCCGGGACACTCAACACTGAAGCTTTCTTT. It yields the protein CASTPGTLNTEAFF.

The V gene is TRBV28, the J gene TRBJ2-7; the D gene is possibly TRBD1 (5 bases). The CDR3 loop spans 14 amino acids. From germline, CDR1 is MDHEN and CDR2 SYDVKM. The V end was cut by 3 bases, the J end by 3 bases, with 12 bases between. The CDR3 bases are TGTGCCAGCAGTTTGCCAGGGTCTCTCTACGAGCAGTACTTC. This gives the protein CASSLPGSLYEQYF.

J is TRBJ2-1 and V is TRBV9; TRBD2 is a possible D gene (5 bases). CDR3 length equals 17 residues. V was shortened by 0 bases and J by 5 bases, with 18 bases between the two germline ends. Looked up from germline, CDR1 is SGDLS and CDR2 is YYNGEE. The CDR3 DNA follows: TGTGCCAGCAGCGTAGGTTATAGAGGGAGTCTAGACAATGAGCAGTTCTTC. The encoded protein is CASSVGYRGSLDNEQFF.

The V and J genes are TRBV9 and TRBJ2-7; 7 nucleotides align to TRBD2. The junction had 5 bases not matched to a gene; V was cut back by 0 bases and J by 2 bases. The CDR3 consists of 15 residues. Germline V gives CDR1 SGDLS, CDR2 YYNGEE. The CDR3 protein is CASSVAGGGTYEQYF. The DNA for the CDR3 is TGTGCCAGCAGCGTAGCAGGCGGGGGTACCTACGAGCAGTACTTC.

The chain couples TRBV6-5 to TRBJ1-3; D gene unclear. The CDR3 has 15 amino acids. CDR1 is MNHEY and CDR2 is SVGAGI in the germline V gene. V lost 4 bases and J 2 bases, leaving 12 bases between the germline ends. The CDR3 sequence is CASSSNLQTGNTIYF. CDR3 DNA: TGTGCCAGCAGTTCAAACCTACAGACTGGAAACACCATATATTTT.

The V gene is TRBV2, the J gene TRBJ1-6; D is uncertain. Germline values: CDR1 SNHLY, CDR2 FYNNEI. The CDR3 totals 16 residues. Trimming removed 4 bases at V and 0 bases at J, with 10 bases between. DNA for the CDR3: TGTGCCAGCAGTGGGAAGAGACACTCCTATAATTCACCCCTCCACTTT. Translated, it gives CASSGKRHSYNSPLHF.

The chain has TRBV5-1 and TRBJ1-2; the match to TRBD1 covers 9 bases. The CDR3 runs 15 residues. CDR1 and CDR2 (germline): SGHRS, YFSETQ. J gave up 6 bases and V 3 bases, and 9 bases lay outside the gene matches. CDR3 amino acids: CASSSGQGFGDGYTF. The CDR3 DNA reads as TGCGCCAGCAGCTCCGGACAGGGGTTTGGCGATGGCTACACCTTC.

This chain joins TRBV2 and TRBJ1-2, with 7 bases fitting TRBD1. Trimming removed 4 bases from V and 2 bases from J; junction bases left unmatched: 34. Germline V gives CDR1 SNHLY, CDR2 FYNNEI. The CDR3 consists of 24 residues. CDR3 DNA: TGTGCCAGCAGTGCCACGCACCTCATTTCGGGATGGTTGAACAGGGGAGCAGGAAACTATGGCTACACCTTC. Protein product: CASSATHLISGWLNRGAGNYGYTF.

V is TRBV5-6 and J is TRBJ2-2; TRBD1 aligns across 8 bases. CDR1 and CDR2 from the germline V gene are SGHDT and YYEEEE. V was pared by 4 bases and J by 6 bases, with 8 bases of the junction left unmatched. This CDR3 is built from 15 residues. The DNA for the CDR3 is TGTGCCAGCAGCGTCTTGGACAGGGAGGCCGGGGAGCTGTTTTTT. It yields the protein CASSVLDREAGELFF.

The V gene is TRBV10-3, the J gene TRBJ1-5, with a weak D call TRBD1 (5 bases). This CDR3 comprises 15 residues. Looked up from germline, CDR1 is ENHRY and CDR2 is SYGVKD. The V end was cut by 4 bases, the J end by 1 base, with 11 bases between. CDR3 residues: CAISAGLGSNQPQHF. CDR3 in DNA: TGTGCCATCAGTGCGGGACTGGGGAGCAATCAGCCCCAGCATTTT.

This chain joins TRBV7-3 and TRBJ2-1; 11 positions agree with TRBD2. The V segment lost 5 bases and the J segment 2 bases; nucleotides outside the gene matches: 2. There are 15 residues in the CDR3. The germline gives CDR1 SGHTA, CDR2 FQGTGA. The CDR3 here is CASSLSGGAYNEQFF. The CDR3 coding sequence is TGTGCCAGCAGCCTTAGCGGGGGGGCCTACAATGAGCAGTTCTTC.

This chain links TRBV4-2 with TRBJ1-1; D gene unclear. From germline, CDR1 is LGHNA and CDR2 YNFKEQ. The V and J ends lost 1 base and 5 bases respectively, with 14 bases between them. This CDR3 has 15 residues. The chain's CDR3 is CASSQGGGLYTEAFF. The CDR3 DNA reads as TGTGCCAGCAGCCAAGGGGGAGGGTTGTATACTGAAGCTTTCTTT.

V is TRBV5-6 and J is TRBJ2-7, with 7 bases identical to TRBD1. Germline V CDR1 and CDR2: SGHDT, YYEEEE. The J segment lost 9 bases and the V segment lost 2 bases, leaving 5 bases of the junction unmatched. This CDR3 is built from 12 residues. CDR3 loop: CASSFGQDLQYF. DNA of the CDR3: TGTGCCAGCAGCTTCGGACAGGATTTGCAGTACTTC.

The chain links TRBV19 to TRBJ2-1; 9 bases are a match to TRBD2. Germline trimming cut 3 bases from V and 6 bases from J; bases unmatched to any gene: 9. CDR1 is LNHDA and CDR2 is SQIVND in the germline V gene (reference sequence). The CDR3 extends over 16 amino acids. The CDR3 sequence: CASSILSGGFGNEQFF. The CDR3 DNA reads as TGTGCCAGTAGTATTCTTAGCGGGGGTTTCGGCAATGAGCAGTTCTTC.

The chain combines TRBV29-1 with TRBJ1-2; TRBD1 matches at 8 bases. CDR1 and CDR2 from the germline V gene are SQVTM and ANQGSEA. The CDR3 runs 13 residues. Unmatched junction bases numbered 2, after V lost 2 bases and J lost 3 bases. In nucleotides, the CDR3 is TGCAGCGTTGAAACGGACAGGGACTATGGCTACACCTTC. It specifies CSVETDRDYGYTF. The whole variable domain, remainder taken from reference TRBV29-1 and TRBJ1-2, is SAVISQKPSRDICQRGTSLTIQCQVDSQVTMMFWYRQQPGQSLTLIATANQGSEATYESGFVIDKFPISRPNLTFSTLTVSNMSPEDSSIYLCSVETDRDYGYTFGSGTRLTVV.

The gene calls are TRBV29-1 and TRBJ2-5; 7 bases line up with TRBD1. After removal of 7 bases from V and 8 bases from J, the junction contained 10 bases not matched to a gene. Per germline, CDR1 SQVTM and CDR2 ANQGSEA. The CDR3 length is 12 residues. The CDR3 protein is CSGRQGLETQYF. The CDR3 DNA is TGCAGCGGTCGACAGGGCCTAGAAACCCAGTACTTC.